These T cell receptor beta chains were read from a single sample in a study of response to subunit inactivated influenza vaccine. TCRdb re-analysed the RT-PCR reads in MiXCR, keeping a single row per CDR3 protein. The sample carries roughly 760,000 distinct CDR3 sequences, around 21% recorded once. Specimen: PBMCs from blood, collected around 5 days after vaccination. The source of these receptors is a man aged 50 or older who received an inactivated influenza vaccine. CDR3s include the opening cysteine and the closing phenylalanine or tryptophan. A row's size may be missing; if present it is once, few, many or a size class.

CDR3: CASSRNSNTEAFF
length: 13
J: TRBJ1-1
V: TRBV4-3
size: few

CDR3: CAISAGQGYNEQFF
length: 14
J: TRBJ2-1
V: TRBV10-3
size: few

CDR3: CASSLDPGSSTDTQYF
length: 16
J: TRBJ2-3
V: TRBV5-5
size: few

CDR3: CASSLYSGGTDTQYF
length: 15
J: TRBJ2-3
V: TRBV5-1
size: -

CDR3: CASSQETGASSNQPQHF
length: 17
J: TRBJ1-5
V: TRBV4-2
size: few

CDR3: CASSSGTGEANYGYTF
length: 16
J: TRBJ1-2
V: TRBV5-6
size: -

CDR3: CASSDRGYSNQPQHF
length: 15
J: TRBJ1-5
V: TRBV6-2/TRBV6-3
size: -

CDR3: CASSLRNRGTTEAFF
length: 15
J: TRBJ1-1
V: TRBV5-1
size: few

CDR3: CSAENREEEKLFF
length: 13
J: TRBJ1-4
V: TRBV20-1
size: many

CDR3: CASSPERGSGANVLTF
length: 16
J: TRBJ2-6
V: TRBV7-9
size: few

CDR3: CASTEDSYNEQFF
length: 13
J: TRBJ2-1
V: TRBV5-1
size: -

CDR3: CASSLPAVGRADTQYF
length: 16
J: TRBJ2-3
V: TRBV5-5
size: few

CDR3: CASSLAVQEMNTEAFF
length: 16
J: TRBJ1-1
V: TRBV5-6
size: -

CDR3: CASSLRSLGERRTDTQYF
length: 18
J: TRBJ2-3
V: TRBV5-1
size: -

CDR3: CASSLGRADEQFF
length: 13
J: TRBJ2-1
V: TRBV11-2
size: -

CDR3: CSVEAPGTSGNNEQFF
length: 16
J: TRBJ2-1
V: TRBV29-1
size: few

CDR3: CASTFADRYYGYTF
length: 14
J: TRBJ1-2
V: TRBV12-3/TRBV12-4
size: -

CDR3: CASSYRDREVYEQYF
length: 15
J: TRBJ2-7
V: TRBV7-2
size: few

CDR3: CATSRDWKYTGELFF
length: 15
J: TRBJ2-2
V: TRBV15
size: few

CDR3: CASSEYSTSGGFGDTQYF
length: 18
J: TRBJ2-3
V: TRBV25-1
size: -

CDR3: CASTRGGGTDTQYF
length: 14
J: TRBJ2-3
V: TRBV12-3/TRBV12-4
size: many

CDR3: CASSPWRVTSGSNEQFF
length: 17
J: TRBJ2-1
V: TRBV6-2/TRBV6-3
size: few

CDR3: CASSPGRTWGNQPQHF
length: 16
J: TRBJ1-5
V: TRBV6-1
size: few

CDR3: CASGRARDIQYF
length: 12
J: TRBJ2-4
V: TRBV7-2
size: few

CDR3: CASSPRRGGSYNEQFF
length: 16
J: TRBJ2-1
V: TRBV7-2
size: -

CDR3: CSAITGQGVGELFF
length: 14
J: TRBJ2-2
V: TRBV20-1
size: -

CDR3: CASSPGLAGSQTEQFF
length: 16
J: TRBJ2-1
V: TRBV7-2
size: few

CDR3: CSVGGRGTDTQYF
length: 13
J: TRBJ2-3
V: TRBV29-1
size: many

CDR3: CASSGRTDTQYF
length: 12
J: TRBJ2-3
V: TRBV12-3/TRBV12-4
size: few

CDR3: CASMGRGGMYEQFF
length: 14
J: TRBJ2-1
V: TRBV3-1
size: few

CDR3: CASSFGTYSYEQYF
length: 14
J: TRBJ2-7
V: TRBV7-2
size: -

CDR3: CASSEPGGQGADTQYF
length: 16
J: TRBJ2-3
V: TRBV10-2
size: -

CDR3: CASSLETRDPQYF
length: 13
J: TRBJ2-7
V: TRBV7-9
size: -

CDR3: CSAREYGRASDTQYF
length: 15
J: TRBJ2-3
V: TRBV20-1
size: -

CDR3: CASSQGVAGAQIF
length: 13
J: TRBJ2-1
V: TRBV4-3
size: -

CDR3: CASRPGGAGIYEQYF
length: 15
J: TRBJ2-7
V: TRBV12-2
size: -

CDR3: CASNEDRVLSGANVLTF
length: 17
J: TRBJ2-6
V: TRBV28
size: many

CDR3: CASERTSGSRNNEQYF
length: 16
J: TRBJ2-7
V: TRBV27
size: -

CDR3: CAITAGRTDTQYF
length: 13
J: TRBJ2-3
V: TRBV10-3
size: -

CDR3: CASSSNDRSSYEQYF
length: 15
J: TRBJ2-7
V: TRBV7-9
size: -

CDR3: CSASDPAGNIQYF
length: 13
J: TRBJ2-4
V: TRBV20-1
size: many